These 28 T cell receptor beta chains were sequenced from one sample in a study of identical twins. TCRdb itself ran the 5' RACE reads through MiXCR, one entry per CDR3 protein. The table shows roughly 1.6 million distinct CDR3 sequences, with about 31% occurring only once. The sequenced sample consisted of cord blood. Receptors originate from a newborn girl in good health.

This clonotype was detected ten times or more. CDR3 protein: CASSTDGDTEAFF. CDR3 bases: TGCGCCAGCAGCACGGATGGGGACACTGAAGCTTTCTTT. The gene calls are TRBV5-1 and TRBJ1-1; no definite D call. Germline V lookup: CDR1 SGHRS, CDR2 YFSETQ. The CDR3 length is 13 residues. With 4 bases removed from V and 3 bases from J, the gap between germline ends came to 10 bases.

This clonotype was recorded a few times. The chain uses TRBV5-6 and TRBJ2-4, with 8 bases matching TRBD1. The CDR3 consists of 13 residues. V trimming: 4 bases; J trimming: 5 bases; junction bases outside the gene matches: 2. The germline CDR1 and CDR2 sequences are SGHDT and YYEEEE. The CDR3, as DNA: TGTGCCAGCAGCACGGACAGGGAAAACATTCAGTACTTC. Translating it yields CASSTDRENIQYF.

This clonotype was seen a handful of times. The rearrangement links TRBV4-1 to TRBJ2-7; D is uncertain. The germline V gene encodes CDR1 MGHRA and CDR2 YSYEKL. This CDR3 comprises 14 residues. Trimming left V 1 base short and J 1 base short, with 8 bases between. The CDR3 protein is CASSQVPRSYEQYF. DNA for the CDR3: TGCGCCAGCAGCCAAGTCCCCAGATCCTACGAGCAGTACTTC.

This clonotype has a handful of counts. The chain uses TRBV24-1 and TRBJ2-1; a weak D match, TRBD2 (5 bases). The germline gives CDR1 KGHDR, CDR2 SFDVKD. CDR3 size: 16 residues. V lost 4 bases and J lost 6, with 18 bases in between. The CDR3 reads CATSDSGLPWGNEQFF. The CDR3 coding sequence is TGTGCCACCAGTGACAGCGGCCTACCTTGGGGCAATGAGCAGTTCTTC.

The chain employs TRBV3-1 and TRBJ2-3, with D perhaps given as TRBD1 or TRBD2 (5 bases each). There are 15 residues in the CDR3. CDR1 is LGHDT, CDR2 YNNKEL, per germline (reference sequence). With 6 bases removed from V and 1 base from J, the gap between germline ends came to 14 bases. The CDR3: CASRLLGAGTDTQYF. In DNA, the CDR3 is TGTGCCAGCAGACTTCTCGGGGCGGGCACAGATACGCAGTATTTT.

The chain couples TRBV2 to TRBJ2-3; the D is unclear. V was pared by 8 bases and J by 3 bases, with 9 bases between. CDR1 and CDR2 from the germline V gene are SNHLY and FYNNEI. The CDR3 sequence is 12 residues long. The CDR3 here is CASCRITDTQYF. The CDR3 DNA sequence: TGTGCCAGCTGCCGAATTACAGATACGCAGTATTTT.

The chain combines TRBV6-6 with TRBJ1-5; 8 nucleotides match TRBD1. V lost 5 bases and J lost 0; bases outside the gene matches: 6. The CDR3 contains 16 residues. Germline values: CDR1 MNHNY, CDR2 SVGAGI (reference sequence). CDR3 sequence (DNA): TGTGCCAGCAGTCACGACAGGGGAAATAGCAATCAGCCCCAGCATTTT. Its protein product is CASSHDRGNSNQPQHF.

This clonotype was detected only a few times. The chain recombines TRBV15 with TRBJ2-7; no firm D call. Trimming took 4 bases from V and 1 from J, leaving 11 bases between them. The CDR3 loop spans 14 amino acids. Germline V gene sequence: CDR1 LNHNV, CDR2 YYDKDF (reference sequence). CDR3 nucleotides: TGTGCCACCAGCAAGGGCATTTCTTCCTACGAGCAGTACTTC. Amino acid sequence: CATSKGISSYEQYF.

The chain joins TRBV7-2 to TRBJ1-4; no clear D. The CDR3 sequence is 14 residues long. Germline CDR1 reads SGHTA; CDR2 reads FQGNSA. V shed 1 base and J shed 3 bases, with 6 bases lying between them. The chain's CDR3 is CASSLGYANEKLFF. The CDR3 nucleotides are TGTGCCAGCAGCTTAGGTTACGCTAATGAAAAACTGTTTTTT.

This clonotype appeared many times. The chain has TRBV29-1 and TRBJ2-7, with D possibly matching TRBD2 (5 bases). Germline-derived CDR1 and CDR2 are SQVTM and ANQGSEA. With 3 bases removed from V and 0 bases from J, the gap between germline ends came to 9 bases. The CDR3 is made up of 13 amino acids. The CDR3 is CSVDREHSYEQYF. CDR3 nucleotides: TGCAGCGTTGATCGGGAACACTCCTACGAGCAGTACTTC.

This clonotype was counted ten times or more. The V call is TRBV5-1, the J call TRBJ2-1; 7 positions match TRBD2. CDR3 size: 16 residues. CDR1 SGHRS and CDR2 YFSETQ come from the germline V gene. J was trimmed by 4 bases and V by 0 bases; bases with no gene match: 7. The CDR3 DNA is TGCGCCAGCAGCTTGGCCGGTACTAGCGTATACAATGAGCAGTTCTTC. Protein: CASSLAGTSVYNEQFF.

There are a few counts of this clonotype. The chain has TRBV9 and TRBJ2-1; no clear D gene. The CDR3 has 11 residues. Germline loops: CDR1 SGDLS, CDR2 YYNGEE. Trimming removed 4 bases at V and 9 bases at J, with 8 bases between. The CDR3 coding sequence is TGTGCCAGCAGCCCTAAGGGTGAGCAGTTCTTC. Encoded protein: CASSPKGEQFF.

This clonotype was found many times. J is TRBJ1-2 and V is TRBV29-1, with a weak D call TRBD1 (5 bases). The germline CDR1 and CDR2 sequences are SQVTM and ANQGSEA. This CDR3 is built from 13 residues. V gave up 4 bases and J gave up 8 bases, with 17 bases separating them. The CDR3 DNA reads TGCAGCGTTGCCATAGGGTCAGGGAAAGGCTACACCTTC. Its translation is CSVAIGSGKGYTF.

This clonotype was seen a few times. The chain uses TRBV6-5 and TRBJ2-7; 9 bases fit TRBD1. Trimming cost V 4 bases and J 7 bases; bases outside gene matches: 8. Germline V CDR1 and CDR2: MNHEY, SVGAGI. The CDR3 is made up of 14 amino acids. CDR3 nucleotide sequence: TGTGCCAGCAGTTTTAGGCGGACAGGGGAAGAGCAGTACTTC. Its protein is CASSFRRTGEEQYF.

About this clonotype: This clone may be a read error of a much larger clone one base away. The chain combines TRBV2 with TRBJ2-3, with TRBD1 as a possible D gene (5 bases). The ends were cut back, 11 bases at V and 2 bases at J, with 11 bases in the middle. Germline assignment: CDR1 SNHLY and CDR2 FYNNEI. This CDR3 spans 12 amino acids. The CDR3 DNA is TGTGCCGGCATGGACAACACAGATACGCAGTATTTT. It translates to CAGMDNTDTQYF.

This chain links TRBV28 with TRBJ2-1, with 9 bases fitting TRBD2. The junction had 10 bases not matched to a gene; V was cut back by 5 bases and J by 8 bases. The CDR3 totals 15 residues. Per the germline V gene, CDR1 is MDHEN and CDR2 is SYDVKM. CDR3 sequence reads: CASSPRGSGSDEQFF. The CDR3 nucleotides read TGTGCCAGCAGTCCTCGGGGTAGCGGGAGCGATGAGCAGTTCTTC.

There are a few counts of this clonotype. One end of the junction fails to match germline, which may point to a read error. The chain uses TRBV20-1 and TRBJ2-1, with D possibly called TRBD1 or TRBD2 (6 bases each). Germline assignment: CDR1 DFQATT and CDR2 SNEGSKA (reference sequence). CDR3 size: 15 residues. DNA of the CDR3: TGTAGTGCTACCGCGACACGGAGGGGGGACAATGAGCAGTTCTTC. Amino acids: CSATATRRGDNEQFF.

V gene TRBV10-3 combines with J gene TRBJ2-3, with a weak D call TRBD1 (5 bases). Trimming removed 3 bases at V and 1 base at J, with 11 bases between. Germline V gene sequence: CDR1 ENHRY, CDR2 SYGVKD. The CDR3 runs 15 residues. CDR3 sequence (DNA): TGTGCCATCAGTGATCAGGGTGTAGGCACAGATACGCAGTATTTT. Translation gives CAISDQGVGTDTQYF.

This clonotype has more than one count but fewer than ten. V is TRBV7-2 and J is TRBJ2-3, with 14 bases lining up with TRBD2. V lost 0 bases and J lost 0; bases outside the gene matches: 2. The CDR3 covers 18 residues. Per the germline V gene, CDR1 is SGHTA and CDR2 is FQGNSA. CDR3 amino acids: CASSLAGTSGSSTDTQYF. As DNA, the CDR3 is TGTGCCAGCAGCTTAGCGGGGACTAGCGGGAGTAGCACAGATACGCAGTATTTT.

This clonotype was detected only a few times. The chain recombines TRBV6-1 with TRBJ2-2; TRBD1 agrees at 12 bases. The CDR3 sequence is 17 residues long. Per germline, CDR1 MNHNS and CDR2 SASEGT. V dropped 5 bases and J dropped 5; count of bases not matched to a gene: 9. CDR3 region: CASSRDRGRVWTGELFF. DNA for the CDR3: TGTGCCAGCAGTAGGGACAGGGGGCGCGTGTGGACCGGGGAGCTGTTTTTT.

This clonotype was recorded a few times. The chain is built from TRBV29-1 and TRBJ1-6; D is uncertain. CDR1 is SQVTM and CDR2 is ANQGSEA in the germline V gene. The V end lost 8 bases, the J end lost 13 bases, and 12 bases lay between the germline ends. CDR3 length: 10 residues. Here the CDR3 DNA reads TGCAGCCTAACCTCGTCGCCCCTCCACTTT. Residues: CSLTSSPLHF.

This clonotype has a count of ten or more. The CDR3 DNA follows: TGCGCCAGCAGCTTGGAAGTTTTATCGGCAGATACGCAGTATTTT. Translated: CASSLEVLSADTQYF. The rearrangement links TRBV5-1 to TRBJ2-3; no clear D. With 0 bases removed from V and 4 bases from J, the gap between germline ends came to 12 bases. Germline V gives CDR1 SGHRS, CDR2 YFSETQ. The CDR3 loop spans 15 amino acids.

This clonotype has just a few counts. CDR3 sequence reads: CAISRLAGDDEQYF. CDR3 in DNA: TGTGCCATCAGCCGACTAGCGGGAGATGACGAGCAGTACTTC. V gene TRBV10-3 combines with J gene TRBJ2-7; 12 nucleotides align to TRBD2. Germline CDR1 and CDR2: ENHRY and SYGVKD. Losses at the gene ends were 6 bases for V and 5 bases for J; bases not matched to a gene: 5. CDR3 size: 14 residues.

This clonotype has at least ten counts. The rearrangement links TRBV5-1 to TRBJ2-3, with 8 bases identical to TRBD2. J gave up 0 bases and V 0 bases, and 6 bases lay outside the gene matches. This CDR3 is built from 17 residues. CDR1 and CDR2 (germline): SGHRS, YFSETQ. Here the CDR3 reads CASSLVASGPSTDTQYF. The CDR3 DNA follows: TGCGCCAGCAGCTTGGTGGCTAGCGGGCCTAGCACAGATACGCAGTATTTT.

A remark on this clonotype: Since a much larger clone is just one base distant, this may be a read error. The J gene is TRBJ2-5, the V gene TRBV7-8; D might be TRBD1 or TRBD2, each matching 5 bases. Germline lookup yields CDR1 SGHVS and CDR2 FQNEAQ. The CDR3 runs to 15 residues. The CDR3 here is CASGFRDMGRETQYF. In nucleotides, the CDR3 is TGTGCCAGCGGCTTCCGGGATATGGGGCGAGAGACCCAGTACTTC.

The rearrangement joins TRBV7-2 to TRBJ2-7; 10 bases agree with TRBD2. Germline V lookup: CDR1 SGHTA, CDR2 FQGNSA. The CDR3 has 16 amino acids. V trimming: 2 bases; J trimming: 2 bases; junction bases outside the gene matches: 6. DNA for the CDR3: TGTGCCAGCAGCTTACTAGCGGGGGCTTTTCCCTACGAGCAGTACTTC. This gives the protein CASSLLAGAFPYEQYF.

The chain links TRBV6-6 to TRBJ1-2; D unclear. Germline V gives CDR1 MNHNY, CDR2 SVGAGI (reference sequence). Trimming left V 5 bases short and J 2 bases short, with 12 bases between. CDR3 length: 14 amino acids. CDR3 residues: CASSAIRVNYGYTF. The CDR3 DNA sequence: TGTGCCAGCAGTGCTATCCGAGTAAACTATGGCTACACCTTC.

In this sample, this clonotype turned up a few times. The chain combines TRBV28 with TRBJ1-2, with 7 bases lining up with TRBD1. The trim removed 4 bases at V and 8 bases at J, leaving 16 bases unmatched. The V gene's germline CDR1 is MDHEN and CDR2 SYDVKM. The CDR3 is made up of 16 amino acids. The CDR3 nucleotides read TGTGCCAGCAGTTGGACAGGTCATCAAACGCTATACGGCTACACCTTC. Translating gives CASSWTGHQTLYGYTF.